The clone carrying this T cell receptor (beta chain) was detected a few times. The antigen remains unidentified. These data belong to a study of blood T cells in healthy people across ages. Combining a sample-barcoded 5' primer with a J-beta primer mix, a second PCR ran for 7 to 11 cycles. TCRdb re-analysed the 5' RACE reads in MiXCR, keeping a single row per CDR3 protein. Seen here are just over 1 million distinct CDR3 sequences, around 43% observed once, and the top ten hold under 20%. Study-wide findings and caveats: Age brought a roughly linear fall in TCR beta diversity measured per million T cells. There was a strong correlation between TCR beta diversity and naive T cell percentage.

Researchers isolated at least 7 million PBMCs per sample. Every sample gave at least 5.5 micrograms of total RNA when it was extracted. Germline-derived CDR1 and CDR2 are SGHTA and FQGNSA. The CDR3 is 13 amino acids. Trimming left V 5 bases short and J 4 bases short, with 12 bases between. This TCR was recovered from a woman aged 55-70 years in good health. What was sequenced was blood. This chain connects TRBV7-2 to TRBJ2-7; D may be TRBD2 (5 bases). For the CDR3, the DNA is TGTGCCAGCAGCCGGCGGGCGAGTTACGAGCAGTACTTC. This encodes CASSRRASYEQYF.